Reported below is one TCR beta chain. This specimen belongs to a study of cytotoxic CD8 clonotypes in ibrutinib-treated CLL. Study background: Complete response was seen in 2 patients and partial in 24; roughly 12 progressed and roughly 14 stayed remitted after a median 68 months. Response samples were drawn at a median of around 12 months of treatment, range 6 to 36.

V was pared by 3 bases and J by 5 bases, with 7 bases of the junction left unmatched. CDR1 and CDR2 (germline): MDHEN, SYDVKM. The CDR3 has 15 amino acids. A 1 in 200,000 to 1 in 1 million T cell depth was the sequencing target. Repertoires were generated with immunoSEQ multiplex PCR, while TCRdb's copy carries only in-frame clones and drops some. The sample has under 200,000 clones, roughly 86% seen once; the top ten hold roughly 1.9%. Sequences were derived from PBMCs, sampled after 12 months of ibrutinib treatment. The chain links TRBV28 to TRBJ1-5; 7 bases match TRBD1. This sequence originates from a human donor with chronic lymphocytic leukemia. The DNA for the CDR3 is TGTGCCAGCAGTTTGGGAAGGGGGCGCGATCAGCCCCAGCATTTT. Its translation: CASSLGRGRDQPQHF.